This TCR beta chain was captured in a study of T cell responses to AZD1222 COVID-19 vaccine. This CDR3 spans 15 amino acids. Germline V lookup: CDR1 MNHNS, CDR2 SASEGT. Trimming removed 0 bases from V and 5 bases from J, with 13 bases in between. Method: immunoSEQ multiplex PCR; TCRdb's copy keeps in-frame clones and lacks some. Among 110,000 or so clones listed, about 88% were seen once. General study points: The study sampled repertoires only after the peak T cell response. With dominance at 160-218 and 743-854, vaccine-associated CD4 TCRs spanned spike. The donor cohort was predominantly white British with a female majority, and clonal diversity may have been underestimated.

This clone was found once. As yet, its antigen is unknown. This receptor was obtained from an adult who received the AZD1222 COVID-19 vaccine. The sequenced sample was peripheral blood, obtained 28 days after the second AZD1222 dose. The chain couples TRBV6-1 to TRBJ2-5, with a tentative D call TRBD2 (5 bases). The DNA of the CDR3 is TGTGCCAGCAGTGAAGCGTGGGGAAGCGGCGAGACCCAGTACTTC. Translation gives CASSEAWGSGETQYF.